These 12 T cell receptor beta chains were all obtained from the same sample, sequenced in a study of T cell responses to AZD1222 COVID-19 vaccine. Here immunoSEQ multiplex PCR was the method, and the copy in TCRdb shows in-frame clones only, minus some. The sample has 140,000 to 150,000 clones; 80% to 90% are singletons. The sample was peripheral blood, taken on day 0 of AZD1222 vaccination. All receptors derive from an adult in good health.

The chain is built from TRBV7-2 and TRBJ2-5; D tentatively reads TRBD1 or TRBD2 (6 bases each). V lost 3 bases to trimming and J lost 3 bases, with 8 bases between them. Germline CDR1 and CDR2: SGHTA and FQGNSA. The CDR3 extends over 13 amino acids. CDR3 sequence: CASSLRGEETQYF. The CDR3 DNA sequence: TGTGCCAGCAGCTTGAGGGGGGAAGAGACCCAGTACTTC.

The chain links TRBV11-2 to TRBJ1-5; weak D call: TRBD1 (5 bases). This CDR3 is built from 13 residues. The V end lost 3 bases, the J end lost 7 bases, and 10 bases lay between the germline ends. CDR1 is SGHAT and CDR2 is FQNNGV in the germline V gene. The CDR3 reads CASSFSRDQPQHF. DNA for the CDR3: TGTGCCAGCAGCTTCTCCAGGGACCAGCCCCAGCATTTT.

The V call is TRBV6-5, the J call TRBJ2-7; 7 nucleotides agree with TRBD2. The V gene's germline CDR1 is MNHEY and CDR2 SVGAGI. CDR3 length: 14 residues. Germline trimming cut 4 bases from V and 7 bases from J; bases unmatched to any gene: 10. CDR3 protein: CASSSQLASLEQYF. As DNA, the CDR3 is TGTGCCAGCAGTTCCCAACTAGCGTCTTTGGAGCAGTACTTC.

In this sample, this clone turned up a few times. The V gene is TRBV19, the J gene TRBJ2-7, with a weak D call TRBD1 (6 bases). The CDR3 sequence is 14 residues long. Trimming pared 3 bases from V and 2 bases from J, leaving 11 bases between. CDR1 and CDR2 from the germline V gene are LNHDA and SQIVND (reference sequence). The CDR3 DNA is TGTGCCAGTAGTATGGCAGGGGCTCCCTACGAGCAGTACTTC. Translated: CASSMAGAPYEQYF.

This chain connects TRBV7-9 to TRBJ1-6, with TRBD1 as a possible D gene (6 bases). The ends were cut back, 3 bases at V and 7 bases at J, with 16 bases in the middle. Germline V gene data show CDR1 as SEHNR and CDR2 as FQNEAQ (reference sequence). The CDR3 contains 16 residues. The CDR3 reads CASSFLMDSPNSPLHF. The DNA for the CDR3 is TGTGCCAGCAGCTTCCTGATGGACAGTCCGAATTCACCCCTCCACTTT.

The chain couples TRBV10-3 to TRBJ2-4, with 9 bases that match TRBD1. V shed 2 bases, J shed 0 bases, and the junction held 11 bases outside the gene matches. Germline CDR1 and CDR2: ENHRY and SYGVKD. The CDR3 contains 19 residues. The CDR3 DNA follows: TGTGCCATCAGTGAGCCGGGACAGGGTGGTAGGCTAGCCAAAAACATTCAGTACTTC. It yields the protein CAISEPGQGGRLAKNIQYF.

This clone was counted only a few times. The chain combines TRBV3-1 (or the pseudogene TRBV3-2) with TRBJ2-1; D possibly matches TRBD1 or TRBD2 (6 bases each). The length of the CDR3 is 15 residues. Per the germline V gene, CDR1 is LGHDT and CDR2 is YNNKEL (reference sequence). V lost 2 bases, J lost 9 bases, and 17 bases lay in between. The CDR3 DNA follows: TGTGCCAGCAGCCAAAATCCCTCCCGGGGGCGTGAGCAGTTCTTC. Translated, it gives CASSQNPSRGREQFF.

This chain joins TRBV2 and TRBJ2-5; possibly TRBD1 or TRBD2 for D (5 bases each). The V gene's germline CDR1 is SNHLY and CDR2 FYNNEI. Trimming cost V 6 bases and J 4 bases, with 21 bases left between them. CDR3 length: 16 residues. The CDR3 sequence is CASRETGTTYIETQYF. The CDR3 DNA follows: TGTGCCAGCAGGGAAACCGGGACCACCTATATAGAGACCCAGTACTTC.

The chain has TRBV7-9 and TRBJ2-7, with 11 bases fitting TRBD1. Unmatched junction bases numbered 4, after V lost 5 bases and J lost 1 base. This CDR3 contains 15 residues. Germline CDR1 is SEHNR and CDR2 is FQNEAQ (reference sequence). CDR3 sequence (DNA): TGTGCCAGCAGCAAGGGACAGGGGGAGTCCTACGAGCAGTACTTC. Amino acid sequence: CASSKGQGESYEQYF.

The V and J genes are TRBV5-6 and TRBJ2-3; 9 nucleotides line up with TRBD1. With 4 bases clipped from V and 4 bases from J, the junction kept 10 bases outside the gene matches. The CDR3 consists of 16 residues. CDR1 is SGHDT, CDR2 YYEEEE, per germline. For the CDR3, the DNA is TGTGCCAGCAGCGACCGGGACAGGGCCGGAGCAGATACGCAGTATTTT. Translating gives CASSDRDRAGADTQYF.

The genes are TRBV10-3 and TRBJ1-3; D gene ambiguous. The germline gives CDR1 ENHRY, CDR2 SYGVKD. Trimming took off 3 bases at V and 2 bases at J, with 8 bases between the two ends. The CDR3 has 14 amino acids. CDR3 in amino acids: CAISERGTGNTIYF. CDR3 nucleotide sequence: TGTGCCATCAGTGAACGAGGGACTGGAAACACCATATATTTT.

This chain links TRBV5-6 with TRBJ2-2; possible D gene TRBD2, 6 bases. In germline, CDR1 is SGHDT, CDR2 YYEEEE. The CDR3 sequence is 17 residues long. The germline V and J ends were trimmed by 4 bases and 0 bases, with 16 bases remaining between them. The CDR3 region is CASSISGLRTNTGELFF. CDR3 nucleotide sequence: TGTGCCAGCAGCATCTCGGGACTCCGCACGAACACCGGGGAGCTGTTTTTT.